What follows are 10 T cell receptor beta chains derived from one specimen sequenced in a study of blood T cell repertoires in COVID-19. TCRdb's copy holds only in-frame clones and misses some; the assay was immunoSEQ multiplex PCR. The sample includes around 450,000 clones, approximately 90% seen only once; the top ten take approximately 4.5%. Sequenced: peripheral blood. These receptors were obtained from a woman younger than 45 with acute or convalescent COVID-19.

The chain links TRBV21-1 to TRBJ2-7; the DNA was not used to check the table's D call, TRBD1. TRBV21-1 is a known pseudogene. This CDR3 spans 16 amino acids. CDR3 in DNA: TGTGCCAGCAGCAAAGGAGGCCAGGGGACCTCCTACGAGCAGTACTTC. Amino acid sequence: CASSKGGQGTSYEQYF.

The chain links TRBV2 to TRBJ2-7; D is undetermined. The germline V and J ends were trimmed by 6 bases and 2 bases, with 11 bases remaining between them. Germline CDR1 reads SNHLY; CDR2 reads FYNNEI. The CDR3 length is 13 residues. The CDR3 spells CASRDTRTYEQYF. In DNA form, the CDR3 reads TGTGCCAGCAGAGACACGCGTACCTACGAGCAGTACTTC. Drawing the rest from reference TRBV2 and TRBJ2-7, the complete variable domain is EPEVTQTPSHQVTQMGQEVILRCVPISNHLYFYWYRQILGQKVEFLVSFYNNEISEKSEIFDDQFSVERPDGSNFTLKIRSTKLEDSAMYFCASRDTRTYEQYFGPGTRLTVT.

The gene calls are TRBV13 and TRBJ2-5, with TRBD2 identical over 8 bases. Germline V gives CDR1 PRHDT, CDR2 FYEKMQ (reference sequence). The CDR3 totals 16 residues. V dropped 2 bases and J dropped 7; count of bases not matched to a gene: 12. CDR3 in amino acids: CASSLRQAASGGTQYF. The CDR3 coding sequence is TGTGCCAGCAGCTTACGCCAAGCGGCCAGCGGGGGGACCCAGTACTTC.

The chain couples TRBV27 to TRBJ2-5, with 12 bases that match TRBD2. The germline V gene encodes CDR1 MNHEY and CDR2 SMNVEV (reference sequence). V shed 6 bases and J 3 bases; nucleotides not matched to a gene: 17. The CDR3 covers 19 residues. The CDR3 sequence: CASSPLSSGLAGSKETQYF. The CDR3 region has the DNA TGTGCCAGCAGCCCACTTTCTAGTGGACTAGCGGGAAGCAAAGAGACCCAGTACTTC.

This chain connects TRBV18 to TRBJ1-5; a possible D gene is TRBD1 (5 bases). V was shortened by 3 bases and J by 0 bases, with 9 bases between the two germline ends. The CDR3 covers 15 residues. Germline CDR1 is KGHSH and CDR2 is LQKENI. The CDR3 nucleotides are TGTGCCAGCTCACCTAGCAGGGCTAGCAATCAGCCCCAGCATTTT. This translates into CASSPSRASNQPQHF.

Notes on this clone: The sample has other DNA sequences that encode this CDR3 too. V is TRBV28 and J is TRBJ1-2; possibly TRBD1 for D (5 bases). V was cut by 7 bases and J by 2 bases, with 8 bases left in between. Germline CDR1 and CDR2: MDHEN and SYDVKM. The CDR3 extends over 12 amino acids. CDR3 protein: CASTDSNYGYTF. DNA of the CDR3: TGTGCCAGCACAGACAGCAACTATGGCTACACCTTC.

This chain links TRBV7-9 with TRBJ2-7; TRBD1 matches at 7 bases. V lost 5 bases to trimming and J lost 6 bases; unmatched junction nucleotides: 13. The CDR3 covers 15 residues. The germline gives CDR1 SEHNR, CDR2 FQNEAQ (reference sequence). The CDR3 sequence: CASSRDKTGLAEQYF. The CDR3 DNA reads as TGTGCCAGCAGCCGTGATAAGACAGGGTTAGCCGAGCAGTACTTC.

This chain joins TRBV30 and TRBJ1-4; 7 bases agree with TRBD1. The V gene end was trimmed by 2 bases and the J gene end by 4 bases; junction bases not matched to a gene: 4. CDR3 length: 14 residues. CDR1 GTSNPN and CDR2 SVGIG come from the germline V gene (reference sequence). CDR3 protein: CAWSTGQVNEKLFF. The CDR3 region has the DNA TGTGCCTGGAGTACTGGACAGGTTAATGAAAAACTGTTTTTT.

V usage is TRBV19 and J usage is TRBJ1-2, with TRBD1 as a possible D gene (5 bases). Trimming pared 3 bases from V and 6 bases from J, leaving 17 bases between. The CDR3 is 15 amino acids. The germline CDR1 and CDR2 sequences are LNHDA and SQIVND (reference sequence). The DNA of the CDR3 is TGTGCCAGTAGTATCCGGGACTCCTTTTTCCATGGCTACACCTTC. This codes for CASSIRDSFFHGYTF.

This chain links TRBV6-5 with TRBJ1-4; perhaps TRBD1 as D (5 bases). V was cut by 6 bases and J by 6 bases, with 17 bases left in between. The CDR3 length is 15 residues. The germline V gene encodes CDR1 MNHEY and CDR2 SVGAGI. The CDR3 DNA reads as TGTGCCAGCAGGGCCGAGAAGGGGCTTTATGAAAAACTGTTTTTT. Protein product: CASRAEKGLYEKLFF.